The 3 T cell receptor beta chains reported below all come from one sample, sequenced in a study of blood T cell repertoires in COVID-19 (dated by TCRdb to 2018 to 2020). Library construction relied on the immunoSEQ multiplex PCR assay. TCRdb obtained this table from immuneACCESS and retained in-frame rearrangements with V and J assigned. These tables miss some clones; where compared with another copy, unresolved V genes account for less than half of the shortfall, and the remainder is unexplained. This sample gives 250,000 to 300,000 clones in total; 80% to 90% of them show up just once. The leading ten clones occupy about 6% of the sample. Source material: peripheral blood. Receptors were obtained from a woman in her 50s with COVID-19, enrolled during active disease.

Here the CDR3 reads CASSTSRGLNTGELFF. The DNA of the CDR3 is TGCGCCAGCAGCACCTCCAGGGGGCTGAACACCGGGGAGCTGTTTTTT. This chain connects TRBV5-1 to TRBJ2-2; 8 bases fit TRBD1. V dropped 4 bases and J dropped 1; count of bases not matched to a gene: 6. Germline values: CDR1 SGHRS, CDR2 YFSETQ. There are 16 residues in the CDR3.

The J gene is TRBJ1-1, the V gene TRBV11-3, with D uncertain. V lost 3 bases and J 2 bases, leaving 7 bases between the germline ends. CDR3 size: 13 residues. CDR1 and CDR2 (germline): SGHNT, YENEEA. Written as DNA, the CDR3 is TGTGCCAGCAGCTTTCAGGAAAACACTGAAGCTTTCTTT. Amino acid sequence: CASSFQENTEAFF.

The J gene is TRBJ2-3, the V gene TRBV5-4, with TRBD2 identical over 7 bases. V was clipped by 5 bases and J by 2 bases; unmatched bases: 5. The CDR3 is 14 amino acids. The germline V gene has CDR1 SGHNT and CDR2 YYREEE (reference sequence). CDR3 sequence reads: CASSRTSATDTQYF. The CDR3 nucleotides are TGTGCCAGCAGTCGGACTAGTGCCACAGATACGCAGTATTTT.